This is a list of T cell receptor beta chains from one sample in a study of cytomegalovirus exposure and HLA in healthy donors. Here immunoSEQ multiplex PCR was the method, and the copy in TCRdb shows in-frame clones only, minus some. The data hold some 98,000 clones, with about 80% observed a single time. Sample: PBMCs. The origin of the receptors is a man in his late teens or twenties in good health and CMV-seropositive. The CDR3 runs from the conserved cysteine through the conserved F or W. D genes are given only for firm matches. Clone size appears in some rows only: once, few, many, or a class for an expanded clone.

TRBJ1-1 | . | TRBV23-1 | few | TGCGCCAGCAGCACGGGGGGCACTGAAGCTTTCTTT | CASSTGGTEAFF
TRBJ2-2 | . | TRBV5-1 | . | TGCGCCAGCAGTTCCGGGACTCAGCTTCCGGGGGAGCTGTTTTTT | CASSSGTQLPGELFF
TRBJ2-3 | . | TRBV7-6 | . | TGTGCCAGCAGCTTATTGGAGACTTCGGATACGCAGTATTTT | CASSLLETSDTQYF
TRBJ1-4 | . | TRBV9 | . | TGTGCCAGCAGCGTAGTGGGGCTACGTAATGAAAAACTGTTTTTT | CASSVVGLRNEKLFF
TRBJ1-1 | . | TRBV18 | . | TGTGCCAGCTCACCACCAATGGGGGGGCGCTTGGGGACTGAAGCTTTCTTT | CASSPPMGGRLGTEAFF
TRBJ1-5 | TRBD1 | TRBV4-1 | . | TGCGCCAGCAGCCAGGAGTTACAGGGGGGTCAGCCCCAGCATTTT | CASSQELQGGQPQHF
TRBJ1-6 | . | TRBV5-1 | . | TGCGCCAGCAGCTTGGACAGGGCAAATTCACCCCTCCACTTT | CASSLDRANSPLHF
TRBJ1-1 | . | TRBV5-5 | . | TGTGCCAGCAGCTTGGGGTCAGGCCTGAACACTGAAGCTTTCTTT | CASSLGSGLNTEAFF
TRBJ2-3 | TRBD1 | TRBV2 | . | TGTGCCAGCCGATGGACAGGCCGCACAGATACGCAGTATTTT | CASRWTGRTDTQYF
TRBJ1-1 | TRBD1 | TRBV5-1 | . | TGCGCCAGCAGCGCCACCGGACAGGGCAGCACTGAAGCTTTCTTT | CASSATGQGSTEAFF
TRBJ2-1 | TRBD2 | TRBV27 | . | TGTGCCAGCAGTTTATCTCGCGGGGGGTACAATGAGCAGTTCTTC | CASSLSRGGYNEQFF
TRBJ2-7 | . | TRBV27 | few | TGTGCCAGCAGTTTTACAGGGCTCTACGAGCAGTACTTC | CASSFTGLYEQYF
TRBJ1-1 | . | TRBV7-8 | . | TGTGCCAGCAGCCTAAAGGGGGGGGGACACACTGAAGCTTTCTTT | CASSLKGGGHTEAFF
TRBJ1-4 | TRBD1 | TRBV11-2 | . | TGTGCCAGCAGCTTCAGACAGGGGCGCGCGGGGGGGGAGGAAAAACTGTTTTTT | CASSFRQGRAGGEEKLFF
TRBJ2-1 | . | TRBV7-9 | . | TGTGCCAGCAGCTTAGCGCAAATTAGCGGAGGTGAGCAGTTCTTC | CASSLAQISGGEQFF
TRBJ2-1 | . | TRBV5-1 | . | TGCGCCAGCAGCTCCGGAGACAGGAGTCGGTTTGGCTACAATGAGCAGTTCTTC | CASSSGDRSRFGYNEQFF
TRBJ2-1 | . | TRBV6-1 | . | TGTGCCAGCAGTGAGGTAGCGGATAGCTCCTACAATGAGCAGTTCTTC | CASSEVADSSYNEQFF
TRBJ2-2 | . | TRBV6-5 | . | TGTGCCAGCAGGGCGGGGCCTACGACCGGGGAGCTGTTTTTT | CASRAGPTTGELFF
TRBJ2-2 | . | TRBV30 | . | TGTGCCTGGAGTTCGGCAGGGTTGGGGACCGGGGAGCTGTTTTTT | CAWSSAGLGTGELFF
TRBJ2-1 | . | TRBV5-1 | . | TGCGCCAGCAGCTTGGGTGGCAGTTCCTACAATGAGCAGTTCTTC | CASSLGGSSYNEQFF
TRBJ1-4 | . | TRBV11-2 | few | TGTGCCAGCAGCGTAATTCCCATCTGGACAGAGTGGGAAACACTGTTTTTT | CASSVIPIWTEWETLFF
TRBJ1-1 | . | TRBV30 | . | TGTGCCTGGAGTGTAGTAGCGAACACTGAAGCTTTCTTT | CAWSVVANTEAFF
TRBJ2-7 | . | TRBV9 | . | TGTGCCAGCAGCGAACCGCTCCCGGGTTCCGAGCAGTACTTC | CASSEPLPGSEQYF
TRBJ2-7 | TRBD1 | TRBV28 | . | TGTGCCAGCAGTTTATCGTCCAGGGGGCTCTACGAGCAGTACTTC | CASSLSSRGLYEQYF
TRBJ2-5 | . | TRBV7-9 | . | TGTGCCAGCAGCGTGACAGAACAAGAGACCCAGTACTTC | CASSVTEQETQYF
TRBJ1-1 | . | TRBV10-3 | . | TGTGCCATCTTGGACACGGTGATAGGGCGGACTGAAGCTTTCTTT | CAILDTVIGRTEAFF
TRBJ1-1 | . | TRBV6-6 | . | TGTGCCAGCAGTTACTCGGTCGGCGGGAGCACTGAAGCTTTCTTT | CASSYSVGGSTEAFF
TRBJ1-2 | TRBD1 | TRBV29-1 | . | TGCAGCGCTGGTCCGGGACAGGACCATTCAGGCACCTTC | CSAGPGQDHSGTF
TRBJ2-7 | . | TRBV7-2 | . | TGTGCCAGCAGCTTAGTTGCTCACACAGGGCCCGAGCAGTACTTC | CASSLVAHTGPEQYF
TRBJ2-7 | TRBD1 | TRBV5-1 | . | TGCGCCAGCAGCTCGGGGGGACAGGGGGACTACGAGCAGTACTTC | CASSSGGQGDYEQYF
TRBJ1-1 | . | TRBV7-9 | . | TGTGCCAGCAGCTTAAATCCCCGTAGTGAAGCTTTCTTT | CASSLNPRSEAFF
TRBJ1-5 | . | TRBV28 | . | TGTGCCAGCAGTTCCGGACACCCTGGGCAGCCCCAGCATTTT | CASSSGHPGQPQHF
TRBJ2-7 | . | TRBV21-1 | . | TGTGCCACCGCCTTACTACAGGGCTACGAGCAGTACTTC | CATALLQGYEQYF
TRBJ2-5 | TRBD1 | TRBV7-9 | once | TGTGCCAGCAGCTTTCCCGGGGACGAGGGGGCATCGGAGACCCAGTACTTC | CASSFPGDEGASETQYF
TRBJ2-3 | TRBD2 | TRBV6-4 | . | TGTGCCAGCAGTGAGACTAGCGGGGGAACAGATACGCAGTATTTT | CASSETSGGTDTQYF
TRBJ1-1 | . | TRBV6-1 | . | TGTGCCAGCAGTGAAGCGGGTACAGGGAACGTCATGAACACTGAAGCTTTCTTT | CASSEAGTGNVMNTEAFF
TRBJ1-2 | . | TRBV2 | . | TGTGCGGCGGGGGAGAACTATGGCTACACCTTC | CAAGENYGYTF
TRBJ1-2 | TRBD1 | TRBV18 | . | TGTGCCAGCTCACCTGGACAGGGAACATATGGCTACACCTTC | CASSPGQGTYGYTF
TRBJ2-2 | TRBD2 | TRBV28 | once | TGTGCCAGCAGTTCCAGACTAGCGGGGGGGTTCGGGGAGCTGTTTTTT | CASSSRLAGGFGELFF
TRBJ1-1 | . | TRBV30 | . | TGTGCCTGGAGTGACCCGCGGCGGGGTGGCACTGAAGCTTTCTTT | CAWSDPRRGGTEAFF
TRBJ1-1 | . | TRBV19 | once | TGTGCCAGTAGTAACAGGGTTGCGAACACTGAAGCTTTCTTT | CASSNRVANTEAFF
TRBJ2-2 | . | TRBV25-1 | . | TGTGCCAGCAGTCCGCCTTGGGGACAAAACACCGGGGAGCTGTTTTTT | CASSPPWGQNTGELFF
TRBJ2-6 | TRBD2 | TRBV7-2 | few | TGTGCCAGCAGCTTAGCGTTGGCGGGGGGGGGCTCTGGGGCCAACGTCCTGACTTTC | CASSLALAGGGSGANVLTF
TRBJ1-1 | . | TRBV5-4 | . | TGTGCCAGCAGCCTAGGACAGTTTGAAGCTTTCTTT | CASSLGQFEAFF